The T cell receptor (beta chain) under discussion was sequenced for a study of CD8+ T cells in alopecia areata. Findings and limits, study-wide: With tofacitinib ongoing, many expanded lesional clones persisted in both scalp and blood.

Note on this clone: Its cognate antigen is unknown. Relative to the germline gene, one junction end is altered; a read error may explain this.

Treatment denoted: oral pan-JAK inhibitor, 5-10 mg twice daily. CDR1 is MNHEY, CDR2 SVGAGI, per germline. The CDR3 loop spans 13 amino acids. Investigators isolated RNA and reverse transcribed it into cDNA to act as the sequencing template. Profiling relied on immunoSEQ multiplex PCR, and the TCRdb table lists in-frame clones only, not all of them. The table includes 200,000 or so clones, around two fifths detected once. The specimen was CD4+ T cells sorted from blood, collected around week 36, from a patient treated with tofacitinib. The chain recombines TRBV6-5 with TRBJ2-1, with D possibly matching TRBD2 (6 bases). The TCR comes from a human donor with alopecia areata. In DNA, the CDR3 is TGTGCCATCAGTGAGTCGATGGGGGACTCGGTGTTCTTC. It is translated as CAISESMGDSVFF.